The 19 T cell receptor beta chains below all came from one sample that was sequenced in a study of T cell responses to AZD1222 COVID-19 vaccine. The protocol was immunoSEQ multiplex PCR, while the TCRdb copy is restricted to in-frame clones and leaves out a portion. This table has 100,000 to 150,000 clones, 86% appearing once. The source was peripheral blood, collected 28 days after the second AZD1222 dose. All receptors derive from an adult who received the AZD1222 COVID-19 vaccine.

The V call is TRBV19, the J call TRBJ1-2; 7 bases map to TRBD1. This CDR3 region has 14 residues. J was trimmed by 4 bases and V by 3 bases; bases with no gene match: 5. Germline loops: CDR1 LNHDA, CDR2 SQIVND (reference sequence). The CDR3 here is CASSMRDSSYGYTF. DNA of the CDR3: TGTGCCAGTAGTATGAGGGACAGCTCCTATGGCTACACCTTC.

The chain is built from TRBV2 and TRBJ2-4; TRBD1 might be the D (6 bases). V lost 0 bases to trimming and J lost 13 bases, with 16 bases between them. This CDR3 spans 14 amino acids. The germline V gene encodes CDR1 SNHLY and CDR2 FYNNEI. The CDR3: CASSEALGTLVQYF. CDR3 coding DNA: TGTGCCAGCAGTGAAGCTTTGGGGACATTAGTACAGTACTTC.

Concerning this clone: The sample carries other DNA sequences with the same CDR3. This rearrangement joins TRBV6-1 to TRBJ1-5, with D unresolved. Germline-derived CDR1 and CDR2 are MNHNS and SASEGT. The V gene lost 1 base and the J gene lost 0 bases, with 7 bases spanning the gap. This CDR3 region has 15 residues. The chain's CDR3 is CASSEVLYSNQPQHF. As DNA, the CDR3 is TGTGCCAGCAGTGAAGTTCTGTATAGCAATCAGCCCCAGCATTTT.

The rearrangement joins TRBV7-9 to TRBJ2-2; 11 bases are shared with TRBD1. Looked up from germline, CDR1 is SEHNR and CDR2 is FQNEAQ (reference sequence). V was pared by 1 base and J by 3 bases, with 1 base of the junction left unmatched. The CDR3 has 16 amino acids. The CDR3 region has the DNA TGTGCCAGCAGCTTAGTGGGACAGGGGGACACCGGGGAGCTGTTTTTT. Encoded protein: CASSLVGQGDTGELFF.

The J gene is TRBJ1-5, the V gene TRBV7-9, with 7 bases identical to TRBD1. The CDR3 contains 15 residues. After removal of 1 base from V and 7 bases from J, the junction contained 7 bases not matched to a gene. Germline CDR1 reads SEHNR; CDR2 reads FQNEAQ (reference sequence). The CDR3 region has the DNA TGTGCCAGCAGCTTAGGCCAGGGGGGCCAGCAGCCCCAGCATTTT. Amino acid sequence: CASSLGQGGQQPQHF.

This clone was recorded only once. This chain joins TRBV4-3 and TRBJ1-5, with D uncertain. Germline V gene data show CDR1 as LGHNA and CDR2 as YSLEER. This CDR3 region has 13 residues. V lost 0 bases and J 5 bases, leaving 5 bases between the germline ends. The CDR3 nucleotides are TGCGCCAGCAGCCAAGACCTCGATCAGCCCCAGCATTTT. Protein: CASSQDLDQPQHF.

This chain links TRBV3-1 (or the pseudogene TRBV3-2) with TRBJ1-6; no definite D call. CDR1 and CDR2 (germline): LGHDT, YNNKEL (reference sequence). The CDR3 has 14 residues. Trimming shortened V by 4 bases and J by 2 bases, and 6 bases separated the two germline ends. DNA of the CDR3: TGTGCCAGCAGCCCTCTCACCTATAATTCACCCCTCCACTTT. The encoded protein is CASSPLTYNSPLHF.

This chain joins TRBV10-1 and TRBJ1-1, with D perhaps matching TRBD1 (6 bases). V lost 7 bases, J lost 1 base, and 7 bases lay in between. The length of the CDR3 is 12 residues. Germline assignment: CDR1 WNHNN and CDR2 SYGVQD (reference sequence). Here the CDR3 DNA reads TGCGCCAGCAAGGGACAGAACACTGAAGCTTTCTTT. Amino acids: CASKGQNTEAFF.

The rearrangement links TRBV6-2 or TRBV6-3 to TRBJ2-1; 7 nucleotides agree with TRBD2. Per the germline V gene, CDR1 is MNHEY and CDR2 is SVGEGT. The CDR3 is 16 amino acids. J was trimmed by 3 bases and V by 0 bases; bases with no gene match: 5. CDR3 protein: CASSYSGRGNYNEQFF. The CDR3 bases are TGTGCCAGCAGTTACTCGGGGCGGGGGAACTACAATGAGCAGTTCTTC.

The chain combines TRBV9 with TRBJ1-6; a weak D match, TRBD1 (5 bases). The CDR3 extends over 14 amino acids. CDR1 is SGDLS and CDR2 is YYNGEE in the germline V gene. V was trimmed by 0 bases and J by 6 bases, leaving 7 bases between them. Written as DNA, the CDR3 is TGTGCCAGCAGCGTAGGCCAGGGTAATTCACCCCTCCACTTT. This encodes CASSVGQGNSPLHF.

This clone was seen a few times. The rearrangement links TRBV7-2 to TRBJ2-5; TRBD2 aligns across 8 bases. The length of the CDR3 is 15 residues. The junction had 6 bases not matched to a gene; V was cut back by 5 bases and J by 1 base. CDR1 is SGHTA and CDR2 is FQGNSA in the germline V gene. CDR3 in amino acids: CASSRGLGIQETQYF. For the CDR3, the DNA is TGTGCCAGCAGCCGGGGACTAGGGATCCAAGAGACCCAGTACTTC. The full variable domain, in which reference TRBV7-2 and TRBJ2-5 provide the parts outside the CDR3, is GAGVSQSPSNKVTEKGKDVELRCDPISGHTALYWYRQSLGQGLEFLIYFQGNSAPDKSGLPSDRFSAERTGGSVSTLTIQRTQQEDSAVYLCASSRGLGIQETQYFGPGTRLLVL.

The chain links TRBV5-1 to TRBJ2-7; either TRBD1 or TRBD2 may supply D (5 bases each). Trimming shortened V by 3 bases and J by 3 bases, and 19 bases separated the two germline ends. The CDR3 is 16 residues long. Germline V CDR1 and CDR2: SGHRS, YFSETQ. The CDR3 DNA follows: TGCGCCAGCAGCTCCGGTGGGGACGGTATCAGCTACGAGCAGTACTTC. Translated, it gives CASSSGGDGISYEQYF. Filled out from reference TRBV5-1 and TRBJ2-7, the complete variable domain reads KAGVTQTPRYLIKTRGQQVTLSCSPISGHRSVSWYQQTPGQGLQFLFEYFSETQRNKGNFPGRFSGRQFSNSRSEMNVSTLELGDSALYLCASSSGGDGISYEQYFGPGTRLTVT.

The rearrangement uses TRBV15 and TRBJ2-5; TRBD2 might be the D (6 bases). The CDR3 has 15 residues. CDR1 is LNHNV and CDR2 is YYDKDF in the germline V gene (reference sequence). Trimming took off 0 bases at V and 5 bases at J, with 13 bases between the two ends. DNA for the CDR3: TGTGCCACCAGCAGAGATCCGCGGGGTGTTGAGACCCAGTACTTC. Amino acids: CATSRDPRGVETQYF. The whole variable domain, filled in from reference TRBV15 and TRBJ2-5, reads DAMVIQNPRYQVTQFGKPVTLSCSQTLNHNVMYWYQQKSSQAPKLLFHYYDKDFNNEADTPDNFQSRRPNTSFCFLDIRSPGLGDTAMYLCATSRDPRGVETQYFGPGTRLLVL.

The rearrangement uses TRBV2 and TRBJ2-7; TRBD2 matches 14 bases. The CDR3 runs 15 residues. Per the germline V gene, CDR1 is SNHLY and CDR2 is FYNNEI. J gave up 2 bases and V 5 bases, and 2 bases lay outside the gene matches. The CDR3 here is CASSRTSGRTYEQYF. In DNA form, the CDR3 reads TGTGCCAGCAGTCGGACTAGCGGGAGGACCTACGAGCAGTACTTC. The full variable domain, its missing parts supplied by reference TRBV2 and TRBJ2-7, is EPEVTQTPSHQVTQMGQEVILRCVPISNHLYFYWYRQILGQKVEFLVSFYNNEISEKSEIFDDQFSVERPDGSNFTLKIRSTKLEDSAMYFCASSRTSGRTYEQYFGPGTRLTVT.

This clone appeared once. The genes are TRBV7-7 and TRBJ2-3, with D uncertain. Germline-derived CDR1 and CDR2 are SSHAT and FNYEAQ (reference sequence). Between the trimmed V and J ends, which lost 2 bases and 1 base, there was a span of 7 bases. This CDR3 comprises 14 residues. In DNA form, the CDR3 reads TGTGCCAGCAGCTTACGGTTTGGCACAGATACGCAGTATTTT. Its translation is CASSLRFGTDTQYF.

As DNA, the CDR3 is TGTGCCACCAGTGATGACGGCAACTATGGCTACACCTTC. Translation: CATSDDGNYGYTF. The chain has TRBV24-1 and TRBJ1-2, with D hard to call. Germline values: CDR1 KGHDR, CDR2 SFDVKD. The V and J ends lost 3 bases and 2 bases respectively, with 6 bases between them. CDR3 length: 13 amino acids.

The gene calls are TRBV9 and TRBJ1-4, with no clear D. V lost 3 bases and J 8 bases, leaving 20 bases between the germline ends. The CDR3 contains 16 residues. Looked up from germline, CDR1 is SGDLS and CDR2 is YYNGEE. CDR3 sequence reads: CASSALHKGRSEKLFF. The CDR3 nucleotides are TGTGCCAGCAGCGCCCTACACAAAGGACGGTCCGAAAAACTGTTTTTT.

This clone has more than one count but fewer than ten. The J gene is TRBJ1-2, the V gene TRBV3-1 (or the pseudogene TRBV3-2); 7 bases line up with TRBD1. The CDR3 extends over 14 amino acids. Germline CDR1 and CDR2: LGHDT and YNNKEL (reference sequence). J lost 7 bases, V lost 1 base, and 6 bases had no gene match. The CDR3, as DNA: TGTGCCAGCAGCCAAGGGAGTGAGGGGGCTGGCTACACCTTC. Translated: CASSQGSEGAGYTF.

This chain joins TRBV7-8 and TRBJ2-3, with D perhaps matching TRBD2 (5 bases). The V and J ends lost 0 bases and 2 bases respectively, with 12 bases between them. Germline V gene sequence: CDR1 SGHVS, CDR2 FQNEAQ. The CDR3 totals 16 residues. CDR3: CASSLAPSGSTDTQYF. CDR3 sequence (DNA): TGTGCCAGCAGCTTAGCGCCCAGCGGTTCCACAGATACGCAGTATTTT.